Below are 24 T cell receptor beta chains sequenced from a single sample in a study of blood T cells in healthy people across ages. Primers used in a second PCR of about 7 to 12 cycles were a sample-barcoded 5' primer and a J-beta primer mix. TCRdb called the 5' RACE reads again in MiXCR, with one record for every CDR3 protein. The sample has about 570,000 distinct CDR3 sequences, about 27% seen once. The same sample was also studied in work on T cells of mothers and their children.

Sequences were obtained from blood. The receptors were sampled from a boy aged 2 to 10 in good health.

V usage is TRBV25-1 and J usage is TRBJ2-3, with no clear D. The germline V gene has CDR1 MGHDK and CDR2 SYGVNS. The CDR3 is 14 residues long. Between the trimmed V and J ends, which lost 7 bases and 2 bases, there was a span of 13 bases. DNA for the CDR3: TGTGCCAGCATCGGAGAGATCATCACAGATACGCAGTATTTT. This encodes CASIGEIITDTQYF.

The V and J genes are TRBV11-2 and TRBJ1-3; 8 nucleotides align to TRBD1. The V and J ends lost 5 bases and 9 bases, in that order; junction bases with no gene match: 6. The V gene's germline CDR1 is SGHAT and CDR2 FQNNGV. CDR3 length: 13 residues. This CDR3 is CASSGGTGVTIYF. As DNA, the CDR3 is TGTGCCAGCAGCGGGGGGACAGGCGTCACCATATATTTT.

This clonotype has just a few counts. V usage is TRBV29-1 and J usage is TRBJ1-1, with 7 bases matching TRBD1. The germline gives CDR1 SQVTM, CDR2 ANQGSEA. This CDR3 has 13 residues. V lost 4 bases to trimming and J lost 4 bases; unmatched junction nucleotides: 6. CDR3 region: CSVAGRGGTEAFF. CDR3 in DNA: TGCAGCGTTGCAGGCAGGGGGGGCACTGAAGCTTTCTTT.

There are a few counts of this clonotype. J is TRBJ2-1 and V is TRBV24-1; 7 nucleotides match TRBD2. The CDR3 is 15 residues long. V lost 9 bases and J lost 0; bases outside the gene matches: 7. The germline V gene has CDR1 KGHDR and CDR2 SFDVKD. The CDR3, as DNA: TGTGCCACCTGGCCCGGGGGGAGCTCCTACAATGAGCAGTTCTTC. This encodes CATWPGGSSYNEQFF.

The chain recombines TRBV7-8 with TRBJ2-2; 10 positions agree with TRBD2. Per germline, CDR1 SGHVS and CDR2 FQNEAQ. V dropped 2 bases and J dropped 1; count of bases not matched to a gene: 4. This CDR3 spans 17 amino acids. In DNA form, the CDR3 reads TGTGCCAGCAGCTTATACACTAGCGGGAAGAACACCGGGGAGCTGTTTTTT. Translating gives CASSLYTSGKNTGELFF.

Points on this clonotype: The junction differs from germline at one of its ends, possibly a read error. The rearrangement links TRBV11-2 to TRBJ2-3, with 9 bases matching TRBD2. This CDR3 contains 14 residues. The germline V gene has CDR1 SGHAT and CDR2 FQNNGV. CDR3 in amino acids: CANSQTSGTDTQYF. In nucleotides, the CDR3 is TGTGCCAACAGCCAAACTAGCGGGACAGATACGCAGTATTTT.

The chain carries TRBV6-5 and TRBJ2-5, with D maybe TRBD2 (5 bases). Germline V gene sequence: CDR1 MNHEY, CDR2 SVGAGI. The length of the CDR3 is 13 residues. Trimming removed 6 bases at V and 2 bases at J, with 10 bases between. The CDR3 is CASRLLVQETQYF. For the CDR3, the DNA is TGTGCCAGCAGACTACTAGTTCAAGAGACCCAGTACTTC.

This clonotype turned up a few times. The V and J genes are TRBV13 and TRBJ2-3; 11 positions agree with TRBD2. Trimming removed 2 bases from V and 3 bases from J; junction bases left unmatched: 7. CDR3 size: 17 residues. Germline CDR1 PRHDT, CDR2 FYEKMQ (reference sequence). The DNA of the CDR3 is TGTGCCAGCAGCTTAATGACTAGCGGGACTAGAACAGATACGCAGTATTTT. It encodes CASSLMTSGTRTDTQYF.

The V and J genes are TRBV3-1 and TRBJ1-2, with a possible D match to TRBD1 (5 bases). Germline lookup yields CDR1 LGHDT and CDR2 YNNKEL (reference sequence). This CDR3 has 15 amino acids. Trimming left V 0 bases short and J 6 bases short, with 14 bases between. As DNA, the CDR3 is TGTGCCAGCAGCCAAGATTGGGCGGGGCTGAATGGCTACACCTTC. Protein: CASSQDWAGLNGYTF.

This clonotype occurred many times. V is TRBV4-1 and J is TRBJ2-1; TRBD1 is a possible D gene (6 bases). The CDR3 is 15 residues long. Trimming pared 0 bases from V and 6 bases from J, leaving 12 bases between. The germline CDR1 and CDR2 sequences are MGHRA and YSYEKL. The CDR3 sequence: CASSQDWGPFNEQFF. CDR3 nucleotide sequence: TGCGCCAGCAGCCAAGACTGGGGGCCCTTCAATGAGCAGTTCTTC.

This clonotype was seen a few times. This sequence joins TRBV19 and TRBJ1-1; D gene ambiguous. Trimming shortened V by 1 base and J by 4 bases, and 13 bases separated the two germline ends. The germline gives CDR1 LNHDA, CDR2 SQIVND (reference sequence). The CDR3 runs 15 residues. Written as DNA, the CDR3 is TGTGCCAGTAGTATAGCCCGGACCGCGGGCACTGAAGCTTTCTTT. It specifies CASSIARTAGTEAFF.

Only a few counts were recorded for this clonotype. The chain carries TRBV5-1 and TRBJ1-1, with D hard to call. The V gene lost 3 bases and the J gene lost 6 bases, with 12 bases spanning the gap. Germline V gene data show CDR1 as SGHRS and CDR2 as YFSETQ. The CDR3 contains 13 residues. CDR3 nucleotides: TGCGCCAGCAGCTACCCTGAGGTCTCTGAAGCTTTCTTT. This encodes CASSYPEVSEAFF.

This chain joins TRBV4-3 and TRBJ2-1, with D possibly being TRBD2 (6 bases). The V end lost 0 bases, the J end lost 5 bases, and 20 bases lay between the germline ends. Germline V gene sequence: CDR1 LGHNA, CDR2 YSLEER. The CDR3 spans 18 residues. CDR3 DNA: TGCGCCAGCAGCCAAGAATGGGGTTCGGGGGAGAGCGACAATGAGCAGTTCTTC. Residues: CASSQEWGSGESDNEQFF.

The V call is TRBV12-5, the J call TRBJ2-1; the D gene is possibly TRBD2 (6 bases). This CDR3 comprises 13 residues. Looked up from germline, CDR1 is LGHNT and CDR2 is FRNRAP. The ends were cut back, 1 base at V and 11 bases at J, with 12 bases in the middle. In nucleotides, the CDR3 is TGTGCTAGTGGTTTGGGCGGGATCATGCAGCAGTTCTTC. It is translated as CASGLGGIMQQFF.

This clonotype was observed a few times. The chain employs TRBV6-5 and TRBJ2-3; 8 bases are a match to TRBD2. The ends lost 5 bases at V and 1 base at J; junction bases unmatched: 8. The CDR3 length is 16 residues. CDR1 and CDR2 (germline): MNHEY, SVGAGI. The CDR3 sequence: CASSHRTSRGTDTQYF. The CDR3 DNA follows: TGTGCCAGCAGTCACCGGACTAGCAGGGGCACAGATACGCAGTATTTT.

The sample holds a few counts of this clonotype. This chain uses TRBV11-2 with TRBJ2-7; possibly TRBD1 for D (6 bases). The CDR3 is 13 amino acids. The V gene lost 8 bases and the J gene lost 7 bases, with 18 bases spanning the gap. Germline V lookup: CDR1 SGHAT, CDR2 FQNNGV. CDR3 bases: TGTGCCAGCTCCAGGGGCCCCTCCTTTGAGCAGTACTTC. This codes for CASSRGPSFEQYF.

The rearrangement links TRBV18 to TRBJ2-5, with 8 bases that match TRBD1. This CDR3 region has 15 residues. Germline CDR1 and CDR2: KGHSH and LQKENI. The V segment lost 3 bases and the J segment 4 bases; nucleotides outside the gene matches: 7. Here the CDR3 reads CASSPTTGVLETQYF. CDR3 coding DNA: TGTGCCAGCTCACCGACGACAGGGGTCCTAGAGACCCAGTACTTC.

This clonotype was detected a few times. This chain links TRBV13 with TRBJ2-1; D unresolved. There are 11 residues in the CDR3. Deletions cut 4 bases from V and 10 bases from J, with 8 bases between. CDR1 and CDR2 (germline): PRHDT, FYEKMQ (reference sequence). The DNA for the CDR3 is TGTGCCAGCAGCTCGGCCTCAGAGCAGTTCTTC. Translated: CASSSASEQFF.

This clonotype was counted only a few times. The chain joins TRBV7-2 to TRBJ2-5; a possible D gene is TRBD1 (5 bases). The J call may be wrong; the DNA end is better matched by TRBJ2-7. There are 14 residues in the CDR3. The germline CDR1 and CDR2 sequences are SGHTA and FQGNSA. The CDR3 DNA follows: TGTGCCAGCAGACTAATCAGGGATTCCTACGAGCAGTACTTC. It encodes CASRLIRDSYEQYF.

This chain uses TRBV27 with TRBJ2-7; tentative D call: TRBD2 (6 bases). Germline CDR1 is MNHEY and CDR2 is SMNVEV (reference sequence). The CDR3 spans 19 residues. Trimming pared 3 bases from V and 2 bases from J, leaving 26 bases between. The CDR3 DNA follows: TGTGCCAGCAGTTTGGCCGGGGGTGATCTCAGAGGGACGCCCTACGAGCAGTACTTC. Translation: CASSLAGGDLRGTPYEQYF.

The chain combines TRBV4-1 with TRBJ1-1; 9 nucleotides match TRBD1. CDR3 length: 14 amino acids. J was trimmed by 5 bases and V by 3 bases; bases with no gene match: 4. Germline values: CDR1 MGHRA, CDR2 YSYEKL. CDR3 sequence: CASSHSGTGTEAFF. DNA for the CDR3: TGCGCCAGCAGCCACTCGGGGACAGGGACTGAAGCTTTCTTT.

This chain joins TRBV5-1 and TRBJ2-3; D perhaps matches TRBD1 (6 bases). V lost 4 bases, J lost 0 bases, and 15 bases lay in between. The CDR3 extends over 16 amino acids. Germline V CDR1 and CDR2: SGHRS, YFSETQ. CDR3 protein: CASSRSRGPSTDTQYF. The DNA for the CDR3 is TGCGCCAGCAGCCGAAGCAGGGGCCCTAGCACAGATACGCAGTATTTT. Complete variable domain (other parts from reference TRBV5-1 and TRBJ2-3): KAGVTQTPRYLIKTRGQQVTLSCSPISGHRSVSWYQQTPGQGLQFLFEYFSETQRNKGNFPGRFSGRQFSNSRSEMNVSTLELGDSALYLCASSRSRGPSTDTQYFGPGTRLTVL.

The genes are TRBV29-1 and TRBJ1-2; no clear D. Germline V lookup: CDR1 SQVTM, CDR2 ANQGSEA. V shed 3 bases and J shed 12 bases, with 8 bases lying between them. The CDR3 loop spans 9 amino acids. CDR3 DNA sequence: TGCAGCGTTGATAGGGCAAACACCTTC. Its protein is CSVDRANTF.

This chain links TRBV6-5 with TRBJ2-1; D is possibly TRBD1 (5 bases). This CDR3 spans 11 amino acids. Germline values: CDR1 MNHEY, CDR2 SVGAGI. V was cut by 5 bases and J by 7 bases, with 6 bases left in between. The CDR3 DNA reads TGTGCCAGCAGTCGACAGAATGAGCAGTTCTTC. This gives the protein CASSRQNEQFF.